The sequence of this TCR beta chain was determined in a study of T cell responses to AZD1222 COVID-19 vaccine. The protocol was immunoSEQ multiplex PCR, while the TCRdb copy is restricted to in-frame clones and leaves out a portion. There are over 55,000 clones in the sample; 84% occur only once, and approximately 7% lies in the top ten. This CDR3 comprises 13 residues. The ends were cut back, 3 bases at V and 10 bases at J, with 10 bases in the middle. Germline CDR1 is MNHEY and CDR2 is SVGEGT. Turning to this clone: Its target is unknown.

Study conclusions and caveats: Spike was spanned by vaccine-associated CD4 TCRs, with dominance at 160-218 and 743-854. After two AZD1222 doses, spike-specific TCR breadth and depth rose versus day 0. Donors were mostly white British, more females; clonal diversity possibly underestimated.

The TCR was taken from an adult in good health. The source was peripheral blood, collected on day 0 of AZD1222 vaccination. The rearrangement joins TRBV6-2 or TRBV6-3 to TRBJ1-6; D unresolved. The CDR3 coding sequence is TGTGCCAGCAGTTATGGGGTCGAATCACCCCTCCACTTT. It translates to CASSYGVESPLHF.